This is a list of T cell receptor beta chains from one sample in a study of blood T cell repertoires in COVID-19. This table comes from immunoSEQ multiplex PCR, and its TCRdb copy is limited to in-frame clones, with some not included. This sample has 50,000 or so clones, with 90% found just once. Sequenced material: peripheral blood. Receptors were obtained from a woman of 80 years or more with acute or convalescent COVID-19. Each CDR3 is given with its conserved first and last residue. The D gene is left open where the match is weak. Size tells how often a clone was seen (once, few, many) or the class of an expanded clone, and some rows leave it out.

TRBV7-2	TRBJ1-2	TRBD1	-	CASSPSIGTGTYGYTF	TGTGCCAGCAGCCCATCAATTGGGACAGGGACCTATGGCTACACCTTC
TRBV18	TRBJ2-1	TRBD2	once	CASSRSSGNNEQFF	TGTGCCAGCTCCCGCTCTAGCGGGAACAATGAGCAGTTCTTC
TRBV7-9	TRBJ1-5	TRBD1	-	CASSMTGAGQPQHF	TGTGCCAGCAGCATGACAGGGGCTGGACAGCCCCAGCATTTT
TRBV6-5	TRBJ2-1	-	-	CASSYSPLSNEQFF	TGTGCCAGCAGTTATTCCCCTCTTAGTAATGAGCAGTTCTTC
TRBV2	TRBJ1-3	TRBD1	once	CASSPQGSSGNTIYF	TGTGCCAGCAGTCCACAGGGGAGCTCTGGAAACACCATATATTTT
TRBV7-8	TRBJ2-2	-	-	CASSLTPLSSGIHRAGELFF	TGTGCCAGCAGCTTAACCCCCTTATCTAGCGGAATCCACAGGGCCGGGGAGCTGTTTTTT
TRBV5-1	TRBJ1-1	-	-	CASSLTGANTEAFF	TGCGCCAGCAGCTTGACCGGAGCGAACACTGAAGCTTTCTTT
TRBV5-4	TRBJ1-4	TRBD1	-	CASSLGPDREDEKLFF	TGTGCCAGCAGCTTGGGACCGGACAGGGAAGATGAAAAACTGTTTTTT
TRBV10-3	TRBJ2-5	TRBD1	once	CAINRGPQETQYF	TGTGCCATTAACAGGGGTCCTCAAGAGACCCAGTACTTC
TRBV5-1	TRBJ1-5	TRBD1	-	CASSLGTGRNQPQHF	TGCGCCAGCAGCCTGGGGACAGGACGCAATCAGCCCCAGCATTTT
TRBV9	TRBJ1-2	TRBD1	-	CASSGDSYGYTF	TGTGCCAGCAGCGGGGACAGCTATGGCTACACCTTC
TRBV6-2/TRBV6-3	TRBJ2-1	-	-	CASSYLSGRSYNEQFF	TGTGCCAGCAGTTACCTGAGCGGGCGATCCTACAATGAGCAGTTCTTC
TRBV28	TRBJ1-3	-	-	CAIGQGLPGDTIYF	TGTGCCATTGGCCAGGGGCTGCCCGGAGACACCATATATTTT
TRBV7-2	TRBJ1-2	TRBD1	-	CASGTEINYGYTF	TGTGCCAGCGGGACAGAGATTAACTATGGCTACACCTTC
TRBV5-1	TRBJ1-3	-	few	CASSLGTSGSGNTIYF	TGCGCCAGCAGCTTGGGGACCTCAGGGTCTGGAAACACCATATATTTT
TRBV5-4	TRBJ2-5	-	few	CASSFRVSRETQYF	TGTGCCAGCAGCTTCCGGGTGAGCCGGGAGACCCAGTACTTC
TRBV14	TRBJ2-7	-	-	CASSQERLSHTSSYEQYF	TGTGCCAGCAGCCAAGAAAGGTTAAGCCACACTAGCTCCTACGAGCAGTACTTC
TRBV12-3/TRBV12-4	TRBJ2-3	-	few	CASSLRGDTQYF	TGTGCCAGCAGTTTAAGGGGAGATACGCAGTATTTT